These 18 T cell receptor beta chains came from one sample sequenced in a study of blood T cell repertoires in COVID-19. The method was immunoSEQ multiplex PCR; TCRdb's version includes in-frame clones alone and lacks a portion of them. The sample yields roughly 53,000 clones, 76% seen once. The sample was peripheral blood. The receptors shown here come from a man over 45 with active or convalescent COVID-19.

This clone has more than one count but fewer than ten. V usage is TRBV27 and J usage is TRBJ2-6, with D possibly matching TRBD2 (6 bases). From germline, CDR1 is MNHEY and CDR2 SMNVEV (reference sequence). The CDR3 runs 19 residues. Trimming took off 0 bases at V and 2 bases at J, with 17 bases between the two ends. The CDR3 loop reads CASSLSGGGMRTGANVLTF. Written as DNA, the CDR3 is TGTGCCAGCAGTTTATCAGGCGGAGGGATGCGCACTGGGGCCAACGTCCTGACTTTC. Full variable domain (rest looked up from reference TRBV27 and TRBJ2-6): EAQVTQNPRYLITVTGKKLTVTCSQNMNHEYMSWYRQDPGLGLRQIYYSMNVEVTDKGDVPEGYKVSRKEKRNFPLILESPSPNQTSLYFCASSLSGGGMRTGANVLTFGAGSRLTVL.

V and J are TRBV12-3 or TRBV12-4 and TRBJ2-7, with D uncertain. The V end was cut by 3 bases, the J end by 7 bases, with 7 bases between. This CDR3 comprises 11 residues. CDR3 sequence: CASSFMEEQYF. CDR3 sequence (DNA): TGTGCCAGCAGTTTCATGGAGGAGCAGTACTTC.

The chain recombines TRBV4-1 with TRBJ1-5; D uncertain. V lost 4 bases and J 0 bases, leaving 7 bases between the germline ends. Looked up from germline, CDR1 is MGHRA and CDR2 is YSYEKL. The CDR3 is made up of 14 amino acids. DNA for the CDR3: TGCGCCAGCAGCCGGCTGATTAGCAATCAGCCCCAGCATTTT. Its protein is CASSRLISNQPQHF.

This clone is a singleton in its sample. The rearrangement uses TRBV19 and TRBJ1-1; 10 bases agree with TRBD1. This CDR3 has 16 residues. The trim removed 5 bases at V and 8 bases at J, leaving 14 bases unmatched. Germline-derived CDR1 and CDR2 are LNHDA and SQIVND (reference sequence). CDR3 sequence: CASSPYGATGGPEAFF. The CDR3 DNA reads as TGTGCCAGTAGTCCCTACGGAGCGACAGGGGGCCCCGAAGCTTTCTTT.

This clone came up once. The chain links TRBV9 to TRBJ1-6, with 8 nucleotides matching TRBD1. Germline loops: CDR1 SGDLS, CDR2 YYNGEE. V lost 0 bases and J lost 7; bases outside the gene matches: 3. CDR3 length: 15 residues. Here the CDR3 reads CASSVGRQGNSPLHF. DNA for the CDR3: TGTGCCAGCAGCGTAGGAAGACAGGGGAATTCACCCCTCCACTTT.

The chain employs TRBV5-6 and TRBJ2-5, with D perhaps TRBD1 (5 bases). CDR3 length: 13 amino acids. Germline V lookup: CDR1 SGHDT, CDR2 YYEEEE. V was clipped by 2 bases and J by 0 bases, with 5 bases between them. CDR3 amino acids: CASSLQDQETQYF. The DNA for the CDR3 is TGTGCCAGCAGCTTACAGGACCAAGAGACCCAGTACTTC.

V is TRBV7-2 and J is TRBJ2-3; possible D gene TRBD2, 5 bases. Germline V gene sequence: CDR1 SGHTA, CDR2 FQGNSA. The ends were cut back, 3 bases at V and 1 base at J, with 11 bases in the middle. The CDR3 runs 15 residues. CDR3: CASSLSGLGTDTQYF. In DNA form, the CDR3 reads TGTGCCAGCAGCTTGAGCGGCCTCGGCACAGATACGCAGTATTTT.

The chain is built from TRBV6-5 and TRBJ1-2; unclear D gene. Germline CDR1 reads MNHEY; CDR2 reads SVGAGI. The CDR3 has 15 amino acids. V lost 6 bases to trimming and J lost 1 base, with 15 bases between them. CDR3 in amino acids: CASSRGLELNYGYTF. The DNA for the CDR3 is TGTGCCAGCAGCCGCGGGTTGGAACTTAACTATGGCTACACCTTC.

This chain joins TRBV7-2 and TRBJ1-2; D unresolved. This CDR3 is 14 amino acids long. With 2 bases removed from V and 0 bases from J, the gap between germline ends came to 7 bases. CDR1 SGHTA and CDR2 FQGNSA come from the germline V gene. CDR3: CASSLSYANYGYTF. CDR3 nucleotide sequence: TGTGCCAGCAGCTTAAGCTACGCTAACTATGGCTACACCTTC.

The CDR3 spells CASSKITGTSQFF. CDR3 in DNA: TGTGCCAGCAGCAAGATTACAGGGACCTCGCAGTTCTTC. The chain carries TRBV21-1 and TRBJ2-1; TRBD1 was called by the table and not checked on the DNA. TRBV21-1 is annotated as a pseudogene. CDR3 length: 13 amino acids.

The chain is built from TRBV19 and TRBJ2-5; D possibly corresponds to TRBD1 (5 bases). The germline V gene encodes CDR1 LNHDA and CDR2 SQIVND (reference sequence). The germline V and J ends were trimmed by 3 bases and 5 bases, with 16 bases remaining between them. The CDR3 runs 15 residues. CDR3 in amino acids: CASSIYGRVEETQYF. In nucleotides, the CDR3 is TGTGCCAGTAGTATCTACGGCAGGGTCGAGGAGACCCAGTACTTC. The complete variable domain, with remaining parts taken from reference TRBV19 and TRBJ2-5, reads DGGITQSPKYLFRKEGQNVTLSCEQNLNHDAMYWYRQDPGQGLRLIYYSQIVNDFQKGDIAEGYSVSREKKESFPLTVTSAQKNPTAFYLCASSIYGRVEETQYFGPGTRLLVL.

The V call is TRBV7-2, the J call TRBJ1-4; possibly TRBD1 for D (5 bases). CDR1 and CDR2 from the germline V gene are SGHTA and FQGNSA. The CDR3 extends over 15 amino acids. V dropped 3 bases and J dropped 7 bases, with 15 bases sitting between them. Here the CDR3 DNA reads TGTGCCAGCAGCTTGGGGGGGGTCGGAGGTGAAAAACTGTTTTTT. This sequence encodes CASSLGGVGGEKLFF.

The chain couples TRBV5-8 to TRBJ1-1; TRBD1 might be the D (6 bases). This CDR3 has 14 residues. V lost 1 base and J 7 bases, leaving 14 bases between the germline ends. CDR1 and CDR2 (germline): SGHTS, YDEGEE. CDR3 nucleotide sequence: TGTGCCAGCAGCTTGTATCAAATAGGGGGTGAAGCTTTCTTT. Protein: CASSLYQIGGEAFF.

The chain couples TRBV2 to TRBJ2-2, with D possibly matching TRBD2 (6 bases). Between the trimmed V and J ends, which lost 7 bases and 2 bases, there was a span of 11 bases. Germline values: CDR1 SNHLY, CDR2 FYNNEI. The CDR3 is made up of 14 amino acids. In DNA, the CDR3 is TGTGCCAGCACTCTAGCGCGCAACACCGGGGAGCTGTTTTTT. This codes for CASTLARNTGELFF. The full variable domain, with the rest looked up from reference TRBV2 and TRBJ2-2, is EPEVTQTPSHQVTQMGQEVILRCVPISNHLYFYWYRQILGQKVEFLVSFYNNEISEKSEIFDDQFSVERPDGSNFTLKIRSTKLEDSAMYFCASTLARNTGELFFGEGSRLTVL.

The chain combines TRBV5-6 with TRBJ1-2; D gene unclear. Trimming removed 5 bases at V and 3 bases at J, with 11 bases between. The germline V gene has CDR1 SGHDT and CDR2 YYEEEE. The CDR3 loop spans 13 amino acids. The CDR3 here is CASREEGYYGYTF. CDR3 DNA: TGTGCCAGCAGGGAGGAGGGCTACTATGGCTACACCTTC.

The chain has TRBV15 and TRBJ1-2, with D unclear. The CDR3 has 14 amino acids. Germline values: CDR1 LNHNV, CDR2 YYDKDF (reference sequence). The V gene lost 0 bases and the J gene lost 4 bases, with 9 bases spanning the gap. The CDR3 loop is CATSRDMGSYGYTF. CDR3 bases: TGTGCCACCAGCAGAGATATGGGCAGCTATGGCTACACCTTC.

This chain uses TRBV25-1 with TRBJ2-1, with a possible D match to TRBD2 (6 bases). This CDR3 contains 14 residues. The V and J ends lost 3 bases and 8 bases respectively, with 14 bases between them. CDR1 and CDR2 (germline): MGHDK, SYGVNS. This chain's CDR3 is CASSDPRGTYEQFF. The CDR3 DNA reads TGTGCCAGCAGTGATCCCCGGGGGACCTATGAGCAGTTCTTC.

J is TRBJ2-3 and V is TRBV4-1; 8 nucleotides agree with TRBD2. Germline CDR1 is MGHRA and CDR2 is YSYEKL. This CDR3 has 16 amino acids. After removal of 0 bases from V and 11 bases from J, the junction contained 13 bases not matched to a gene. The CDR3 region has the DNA TGCGCCAGCAGCCAAGATCCGCTAAGCGGGAGAATTGTGCAGTATTTT. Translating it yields CASSQDPLSGRIVQYF.